This entry lists 4 T cell receptor beta chains sequenced from one sample in a study of T-cell reconstitution after alpha-beta-depleted transplantation in children. Unique molecular identifiers were incorporated into the prepared TCRbeta library. A single record per CDR3 protein comes from TCRdb applying MiXCR to the PCR reads. The sample carries some 400,000 distinct CDR3 sequences, roughly 20% recorded once. The sample in question was PBMCs from the stem cell graft donor, obtained from the stem cell graft. These receptors were taken from a human donor who donated a stem cell graft to a child with acute myeloid leukemia.

The chain joins TRBV18 to TRBJ1-1, with 9 bases fitting TRBD1. Germline assignment: CDR1 KGHSH and CDR2 LQKENI. V lost 3 bases and J lost 6; bases outside the gene matches: 11. The CDR3 has 16 amino acids. The CDR3 is CASSPFSGQGVAEAFF. The CDR3, as DNA: TGTGCCAGCTCACCTTTCTCGGGACAGGGTGTCGCTGAAGCTTTCTTT.

The chain joins TRBV28 to TRBJ1-5, with a tentative D call TRBD1 (5 bases). Germline values: CDR1 MDHEN, CDR2 SYDVKM. Deletions cut 2 bases from V and 1 base from J, with 12 bases between. CDR3 length: 16 residues. The CDR3 DNA reads TGTGCCAGCAGTTTAAGCACCGGGGGAAGCAATCAGCCCCAGCATTTT. The encoded protein is CASSLSTGGSNQPQHF. The variable domain in full, with the rest retrieved from reference TRBV28 and TRBJ1-5, is DVKVTQSSRYLVKRTGEKVFLECVQDMDHENMFWYRQDPGLGLRLIYFSYDVKMKEKGDIPEGYSVSREKKERFSLILESASTNQTSMYLCASSLSTGGSNQPQHFGDGTRLSIL.

This clonotype was observed a handful of times. CDR3 loop: CASSDGEPGGYTF. The CDR3 region has the DNA TGTGCCAGCAGTGATGGGGAACCAGGAGGCTACACCTTC. The chain couples TRBV6-1 to TRBJ1-2, with no clear D. V was cut by 3 bases and J by 8 bases, with 13 bases left in between. The CDR3 runs 13 residues. Germline V gene lookup returns CDR1 MNHNS and CDR2 SASEGT.

This clonotype has more than one count but fewer than ten. The chain is built from TRBV12-3 or TRBV12-4 and TRBJ2-7; D may be TRBD2 (5 bases). The V gene lost 3 bases and the J gene lost 2 bases, with 11 bases spanning the gap. This CDR3 region has 14 residues. The CDR3 spells CASSLLAYPYEQYF. The CDR3 DNA reads TGTGCCAGCAGTTTGCTAGCATATCCCTACGAGCAGTACTTC.